This T cell receptor beta chain was identified during a study of T cell responses to AZD1222 COVID-19 vaccine. Comment on this clone: The antigen remains unidentified.

Study findings and constraints: When two AZD1222 doses had been given, Spike-specific TCR breadth and depth rose. Clonal diversity may have been underestimated, and the donors were mostly white British, with more females than males. Nearly half of spike-specific TCRs reportedly go after variant regions that carry no mutations.

The junction had 22 bases not matched to a gene; V was cut back by 4 bases and J by 5 bases. The CDR3 consists of 19 residues. Germline V gene lookup returns CDR1 ENHRY and CDR2 SYGVKD. Profiling relied on immunoSEQ multiplex PCR, and the TCRdb table lists in-frame clones only, not all of them. The sample shows 100,000 or so clones, roughly 89% of them seen only once. This TCR was sampled from an adult in good health. This specimen consisted of peripheral blood, obtained on day 0 of AZD1222 vaccination. This chain links TRBV10-3 with TRBJ2-5; 7 nucleotides line up with TRBD2. CDR3: CAISGPGIMAGVYRETQYF. The CDR3, as DNA: TGTGCCATCAGTGGCCCTGGGATTATGGCGGGAGTCTACCGCGAGACCCAGTACTTC.